The entry below describes one T cell receptor beta chain. Its antigen is not known. This sample was included in a study of shared clonotypes between healthy human individuals. Study results and caveats: Blood was the sole source, and tissue repertoires probably differ.

This CDR3 region has 15 residues. CDR1 is KGHSH, CDR2 LQKENI, per germline. Trimming took 5 bases from V and 0 from J, leaving 12 bases between them. Repertoires were generated with immunoSEQ multiplex PCR, while TCRdb's copy carries only in-frame clones and drops some. The sample yields some 2.1 million clones, roughly 95% seen once. The source material was naive CD4+ T cells sorted from blood. Subset noted: CD45RA+ positively selected. The chain combines TRBV18 with TRBJ2-3; D is possibly TRBD2 (6 bases). The receptor was isolated from a man aged 18 to 29 in good health. The CDR3 sequence is CASSGGTPSTDTQYF. The CDR3, as DNA: TGTGCCAGCTCAGGCGGGACTCCTAGCACAGATACGCAGTATTTT.